Sequencing of this TCR beta chain was carried out in a study of blood T cells in healthy people across ages. Samples had at least 6.5 million PBMCs isolated from them. General study findings and limits: Changes seen in expanded clonotypes were possibly confounded by donor CMV status left unknown. Higher diversity and more naive CD4+ cells were features of long-lived donors, compared to aged donors.

CDR1 and CDR2 (germline): SQVTM, ANQGSEA. There are 13 residues in the CDR3. This clonotype was recorded a few times. The antigen is unknown. A second about 7 to 11 cycle PCR used barcoded and J-beta primers. TCRdb re-analysed the 5' RACE reads in MiXCR, keeping a single row per CDR3 protein. The sample lists about 1.8 million distinct CDR3 sequences, roughly 52% seen once, with 2.1% in the top ten. The chain has TRBV29-1 and TRBJ2-7; TRBD1 agrees at 10 bases. The closer fit of TRBJ2-5 to the DNA end suggests the J call may be wrong. Sequences were obtained from blood. This TCR came from a woman between 35 and 50 years old in good health. The CDR3 sequence: CSVGQGVSETQYF. CDR3 nucleotide sequence: TGCAGCGTCGGACAGGGGGTATCGGAGACCCAGTACTTC.